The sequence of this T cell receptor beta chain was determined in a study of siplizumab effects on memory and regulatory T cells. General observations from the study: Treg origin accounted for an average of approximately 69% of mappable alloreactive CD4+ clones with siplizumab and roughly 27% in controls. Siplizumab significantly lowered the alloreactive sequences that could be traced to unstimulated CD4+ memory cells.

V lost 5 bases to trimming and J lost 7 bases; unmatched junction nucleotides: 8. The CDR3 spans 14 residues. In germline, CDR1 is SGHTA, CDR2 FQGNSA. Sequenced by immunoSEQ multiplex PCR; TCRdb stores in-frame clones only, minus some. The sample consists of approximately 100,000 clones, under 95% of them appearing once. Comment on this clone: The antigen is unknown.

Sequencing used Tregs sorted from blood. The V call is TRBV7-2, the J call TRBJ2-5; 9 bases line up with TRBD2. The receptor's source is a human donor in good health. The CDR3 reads CASSISGSWVTQYF. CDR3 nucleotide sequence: TGTGCCAGCAGCATTAGCGGGAGTTGGGTGACCCAGTACTTC.